Below, 28 T cell receptor beta chains from the same sample are listed, as sequenced in a study of shared T cell receptors in the human thymus. Profiled with immunoSEQ multiplex PCR; TCRdb holds only in-frame clones, not every one. The sample holds hundreds of thousands of clones; over 75% are singletons and the top ten take around 0.01%. The data also belong to a second study, concerning human thymus T cells.

Sequencing was done on a sample of thymocytes. These receptors were collected from a boy under two years old with a congenital heart defect.

CDR3 coding DNA: TGTGCCAGCAGGGAGTCTTCCTACAATGAGCAGTTCTTC. This gives the protein CASRESSYNEQFF. The V gene is TRBV6-1, the J gene TRBJ2-1; D gene unclear. From germline, CDR1 is MNHNS and CDR2 SASEGT. V lost 6 bases to trimming and J lost 1 base, with 7 bases between them. CDR3 length equals 13 residues.

This sequence joins TRBV7-2 and TRBJ2-1; 13 bases agree with TRBD2. The ends lost 5 bases at V and 5 bases at J; junction bases unmatched: 12. The CDR3 is 18 residues long. Germline V gene lookup returns CDR1 SGHTA and CDR2 FQGNSA. DNA for the CDR3: TGTGCCAGCAGCCCTCCTCAAGAACTAGCGGGAGGGGACAATGAGCAGTTCTTC. The encoded protein is CASSPPQELAGGDNEQFF. The whole variable domain, remainder taken from reference TRBV7-2 and TRBJ2-1, is GAGVSQSPSNKVTEKGKDVELRCDPISGHTALYWYRQSLGQGLEFLIYFQGNSAPDKSGLPSDRFSAERTGGSVSTLTIQRTQQEDSAVYLCASSPPQELAGGDNEQFFGPGTRLTVL.

The chain combines TRBV4-1 with TRBJ2-1; 10 bases line up with TRBD1. The CDR3 covers 14 residues. Germline loops: CDR1 MGHRA, CDR2 YSYEKL. V trimming: 7 bases; J trimming: 7 bases; junction bases outside the gene matches: 7. The CDR3 protein is CASTTTGGRNEQFF. DNA for the CDR3: TGCGCCAGCACCACGACAGGGGGCCGTAATGAGCAGTTCTTC.

This rearrangement joins TRBV11-3 to TRBJ2-6, with 7 bases fitting TRBD1. V was clipped by 4 bases and J by 4 bases; unmatched bases: 13. The CDR3 length is 18 residues. CDR1 is SGHNT and CDR2 is YENEEA in the germline V gene. The CDR3 coding sequence is TGTGCCAGCAGCTCCACAGACAGGGCCCCCTGGGGGGCCAACGTCCTGACTTTC. Translating it yields CASSSTDRAPWGANVLTF. The entire variable domain, with the rest obtained from reference TRBV11-3 and TRBJ2-6, is as follows: EAGVVQSPRYKIIEKKQPVAFWCNPISGHNTLYWYLQNLGQGPELLIRYENEEAVDDSQLPKDRFSAERLKGVDSTLKIQPAELGDSAVYLCASSSTDRAPWGANVLTFGAGSRLTVL.

J is TRBJ2-3 and V is TRBV6-4; D gene uncertain. Trimming removed 2 bases from V and 1 base from J, with 10 bases in between. Per the germline V gene, CDR1 is MRHNA and CDR2 is SNTAGT. The CDR3 sequence is 15 residues long. The CDR3 DNA follows: TGTGCCAGCAGTGACCTAGACTCTGGCACAGATACGCAGTATTTT. Translation gives CASSDLDSGTDTQYF.

CDR3 residues: CASSLEGSQQETQYF. In DNA, the CDR3 is TGTGCCAGCAGCTTAGAGGGCAGCCAACAAGAGACCCAGTACTTC. This chain joins TRBV11-3 and TRBJ2-5, with D hard to call. This CDR3 spans 15 amino acids. Germline lookup yields CDR1 SGHNT and CDR2 YENEEA. V gave up 0 bases and J gave up 2 bases, with 10 bases separating them.

This clone was picked up a small number of times. This chain uses TRBV4-3 with TRBJ2-5; D uncertain. Germline CDR1 LGHNA, CDR2 YSLEER. Trimming stripped 0 bases from V and 1 base from J, with 15 bases between. CDR3 size: 17 residues. The CDR3 DNA sequence: TGCGCCAGCAGCCAAGATAATGCTGGCTGGGCCCAAGAGACCCAGTACTTC. Amino acids: CASSQDNAGWAQETQYF.

In this sample, this clone turned up a few times. The chain links TRBV5-4 to TRBJ1-1; 7 nucleotides agree with TRBD1. The germline V gene encodes CDR1 SGHNT and CDR2 YYREEE (reference sequence). This CDR3 contains 13 residues. With 4 bases clipped from V and 3 bases from J, the junction kept 3 bases outside the gene matches. The DNA for the CDR3 is TGTGCCAGCAGCGGAACAGGGGACACTGAAGCTTTCTTT. This encodes CASSGTGDTEAFF.

This rearrangement joins TRBV19 to TRBJ1-5; TRBD1 is a possible D gene (5 bases). The CDR3 sequence is 18 residues long. Trimming took off 5 bases at V and 0 bases at J, with 20 bases between the two ends. Germline V CDR1 and CDR2: LNHDA, SQIVND (reference sequence). CDR3: CASSPSRRRAYSNQPQHF. As DNA, the CDR3 is TGTGCCAGTAGTCCCTCTCGCCGCAGGGCTTATAGCAATCAGCCCCAGCATTTT.

Of note for this clone: Other DNA sequences in the sample encode the same CDR3. CDR3 sequence: CASSLSGGQETQYF. Written as DNA, the CDR3 is TGTGCCAGCAGTTTGTCAGGGGGCCAAGAGACCCAGTACTTC. The chain recombines TRBV27 with TRBJ2-5, with 7 bases identical to TRBD1. Germline V lookup: CDR1 MNHEY, CDR2 SMNVEV (reference sequence). The J segment lost 1 base and the V segment lost 3 bases, leaving 2 bases of the junction unmatched. This CDR3 is built from 14 residues.

This clone was counted between two and nine times. The J gene is TRBJ2-7, the V gene TRBV4-3, with 9 bases identical to TRBD2. This CDR3 has 17 amino acids. Per germline, CDR1 LGHNA and CDR2 YSLEER. Trimming took 4 bases from V and 2 from J; bases not matched to a gene: 12. CDR3 in amino acids: CASSPARTCGRAYEQYF. Written as DNA, the CDR3 is TGCGCCAGCAGCCCCGCGCGGACCTGCGGGAGGGCCTACGAGCAGTACTTC.

The rearrangement links TRBV23-1 to TRBJ2-7; weak D call: TRBD2 (5 bases). TRBV23-1 is recorded as an ORF, its role being uncertain. Trimming stripped 2 bases from V and 0 bases from J, with 14 bases between. The CDR3 extends over 16 amino acids. Written as DNA, the CDR3 is TGCGCCAGCAGTCAACATCGGGAACAGAGCTCCTACGAGCAGTACTTC. It specifies CASSQHREQSSYEQYF.

The chain has TRBV5-6 and TRBJ2-7; D is perhaps TRBD2 (6 bases). Germline V gene sequence: CDR1 SGHDT, CDR2 YYEEEE. The ends were cut back, 1 base at V and 3 bases at J, with 20 bases in the middle. CDR3 length: 17 amino acids. The CDR3 protein is CASSLPSGLGSFYEQYF. Written as DNA, the CDR3 is TGTGCCAGCAGCTTGCCCTCGGGACTCGGCTCTTTCTACGAGCAGTACTTC.

The chain couples TRBV10-1 to TRBJ1-5, with TRBD1 matching over 7 bases. The CDR3 spans 13 residues. V was pared by 3 bases and J by 6 bases, with 2 bases of the junction left unmatched. The germline V gene encodes CDR1 WNHNN and CDR2 SYGVQD (reference sequence). CDR3 sequence reads: CASSDRGSQPQHF. In DNA form, the CDR3 reads TGCGCCAGCAGTGACAGGGGGAGTCAGCCCCAGCATTTT.

The chain has TRBV9 and TRBJ2-2, with TRBD1 identical over 7 bases. The junction had 2 bases not matched to a gene; V was cut back by 0 bases and J by 6 bases. This CDR3 spans 14 amino acids. The germline V gene encodes CDR1 SGDLS and CDR2 YYNGEE. CDR3 DNA: TGTGCCAGCAGCGTAGGTCAGGGGGCCGGGGAGCTGTTTTTT. As protein: CASSVGQGAGELFF. The full variable domain, rest sourced from reference TRBV9 and TRBJ2-2, is DSGVTQTPKHLITATGQRVTLRCSPRSGDLSVYWYQQSLDQGLQFLIQYYNGEERAKGNILERFSAQQFPDLHSELNLSSLELGDSALYFCASSVGQGAGELFFGEGSRLTVL.

In DNA, the CDR3 is TGTGCCAGCAGTGCCGACCGGGACAGGGAGGGGGATACGCAGTATTTT. Protein product: CASSADRDREGDTQYF. The chain uses TRBV27 and TRBJ2-3; 9 nucleotides line up with TRBD1. The trim removed 5 bases at V and 6 bases at J, leaving 12 bases unmatched. The CDR3 covers 16 residues. Germline CDR1 reads MNHEY; CDR2 reads SMNVEV (reference sequence).

The rearrangement links TRBV12-5 to TRBJ1-5; D is undetermined. The CDR3 spans 18 residues. Germline V CDR1 and CDR2: LGHNT, FRNRAP. V shed 0 bases and J shed 2 bases, with 17 bases lying between them. The DNA of the CDR3 is TGTGCTAGTGGTTTGGTGGGAACCCTAGACGGGGGCAATCAGCCCCAGCATTTT. This codes for CASGLVGTLDGGNQPQHF. Full variable domain (remainder filled in from reference TRBV12-5 and TRBJ1-5): DARVTQTPRHKVTEMGQEVTMRCQPILGHNTVFWYRQTMMQGLELLAYFRNRAPLDDSGMPKDRFSAEMPDATLATLKIQPSEPRDSAVYFCASGLVGTLDGGNQPQHFGDGTRLSIL.

This chain links TRBV6-1 with TRBJ1-3; D is possibly TRBD1 (6 bases). V lost 6 bases and J 9 bases, leaving 18 bases between the germline ends. Looked up from germline, CDR1 is MNHNS and CDR2 is SASEGT. There are 14 residues in the CDR3. CDR3 residues: CASRGTLPLGTIYF. In DNA, the CDR3 is TGTGCCAGCAGAGGGACATTGCCCCTGGGCACCATATATTTT.

The V and J genes are TRBV18 and TRBJ2-5; 7 bases map to TRBD1. This CDR3 comprises 19 residues. Germline CDR1 KGHSH, CDR2 LQKENI. Trimming removed 1 base from V and 0 bases from J; junction bases left unmatched: 14. CDR3 DNA: TGTGCCAGCTCACCACGGTCTTTGGTGGGCAGGGGGTACCAAGAGACCCAGTACTTC. Translating it yields CASSPRSLVGRGYQETQYF. Combining the CDR3 with reference TRBV18 and TRBJ2-5 gives the whole variable domain NAGVMQNPRHLVRRRGQEARLRCSPMKGHSHVYWYRQLPEEGLKFMVYLQKENIIDESGMPKERFSAEFPKEGPSILRIQQVVRGDSAAYFCASSPRSLVGRGYQETQYFGPGTRLLVL.

J is TRBJ2-3 and V is TRBV5-1; D is perhaps TRBD1 (5 bases). CDR3 length: 15 residues. Germline lookup yields CDR1 SGHRS and CDR2 YFSETQ. V shed 2 bases and J shed 4 bases, with 14 bases lying between them. The CDR3 sequence is CASSFERQGPDTQYF. DNA for the CDR3: TGCGCCAGCAGCTTCGAAAGGCAGGGTCCAGATACGCAGTATTTT. Variable domain in full (rest from reference TRBV5-1 and TRBJ2-3): KAGVTQTPRYLIKTRGQQVTLSCSPISGHRSVSWYQQTPGQGLQFLFEYFSETQRNKGNFPGRFSGRQFSNSRSEMNVSTLELGDSALYLCASSFERQGPDTQYFGPGTRLTVL.

J is TRBJ1-4 and V is TRBV14; D perhaps matches TRBD1 (5 bases). CDR1 and CDR2 (germline): SGHDN, FVKESK. Trimming removed 1 base at V and 7 bases at J, with 10 bases between. This CDR3 has 14 amino acids. The CDR3 spells CASSQGPGGEKLFF. In DNA, the CDR3 is TGTGCCAGCAGCCAAGGGCCCGGGGGTGAAAAACTGTTTTTT.

This chain uses TRBV19 with TRBJ2-1, with TRBD2 identical over 10 bases. The CDR3 extends over 18 amino acids. CDR1 and CDR2 from the germline V gene are LNHDA and SQIVND (reference sequence). V lost 5 bases, J lost 0 bases, and 10 bases stayed unmatched. The DNA for the CDR3 is TGTGCCAGTAGTCCTCGGACTAGCGGCCGGCCCTCCTACAATGAGCAGTTCTTC. This gives the protein CASSPRTSGRPSYNEQFF.

A word on this clone: The same CDR3 can be traced to other DNA sequences in this sample. The rearrangement links TRBV5-6 to TRBJ2-1, with TRBD2 matching 13 bases. The CDR3 totals 16 residues. Per the germline V gene, CDR1 is SGHDT and CDR2 is YYEEEE. V lost 2 bases to trimming and J lost 2 bases; unmatched junction nucleotides: 1. The chain's CDR3 is CASSLGLAGAYNEQFF. CDR3 DNA: TGTGCCAGCAGCTTAGGACTAGCGGGAGCCTACAATGAGCAGTTCTTC.

The chain is built from TRBV28 and TRBJ1-3; 10 bases align to TRBD1. J was trimmed by 16 bases and V by 7 bases; bases with no gene match: 4. Germline V CDR1 and CDR2: MDHEN, SYDVKM. There are 10 residues in the CDR3. CDR3 amino acids: CASIGDRGYF. CDR3 DNA: TGTGCCAGCATCGGGGACAGGGGCTATTTT. The complete variable domain, with remaining parts taken from reference TRBV28 and TRBJ1-3, reads DVKVTQSSRYLVKRTGEKVFLECVQDMDHENMFWYRQDPGLGLRLIYFSYDVKMKEKGDIPEGYSVSREKKERFSLILESASTNQTSMYLCASIGDRGYFGEGSWLTVV.

This rearrangement joins TRBV4-1 to TRBJ2-7; possible D gene TRBD1, 6 bases. The ends were cut back, 3 bases at V and 4 bases at J, with 19 bases in the middle. The CDR3 covers 16 residues. Germline CDR1 and CDR2: MGHRA and YSYEKL. This chain's CDR3 is CASSQSSLQGFYEQYF. DNA for the CDR3: TGCGCCAGCAGCCAGAGTAGTCTGCAGGGGTTTTACGAGCAGTACTTC.

This chain connects TRBV5-4 to TRBJ2-5; D is possibly TRBD1 (6 bases). V was cut by 7 bases and J by 3 bases, with 19 bases left in between. This CDR3 contains 15 residues. Germline loops: CDR1 SGHNT, CDR2 YYREEE (reference sequence). For the CDR3, the DNA is TGTGCCAGCGCTCGCCCGGAGGCAGGGGAAGAGACCCAGTACTTC. Translating it yields CASARPEAGEETQYF. The full variable domain, in which reference TRBV5-4 and TRBJ2-5 provide the parts outside the CDR3, is ETGVTQSPTHLIKTRGQQVTLRCSSQSGHNTVSWYQQALGQGPQFIFQYYREEENGRGNFPPRFSGLQFPNYSSELNVNALELDDSALYLCASARPEAGEETQYFGPGTRLLVL.

This chain links TRBV5-4 with TRBJ2-7; D perhaps matches TRBD2 (5 bases). Germline loops: CDR1 SGHNT, CDR2 YYREEE (reference sequence). The CDR3 is made up of 15 amino acids. V lost 1 base and J 0 bases, leaving 11 bases between the germline ends. The CDR3 reads CASSLKTAGSYEQYF. For the CDR3, the DNA is TGTGCCAGCAGCTTGAAAACCGCGGGCTCCTACGAGCAGTACTTC. Variable domain in full (rest from reference TRBV5-4 and TRBJ2-7): ETGVTQSPTHLIKTRGQQVTLRCSSQSGHNTVSWYQQALGQGPQFIFQYYREEENGRGNFPPRFSGLQFPNYSSELNVNALELDDSALYLCASSLKTAGSYEQYFGPGTRLTVT.

The rearrangement uses TRBV28 and TRBJ2-7; TRBD1 agrees at 7 bases. The CDR3 contains 16 residues. CDR1 and CDR2 from the germline V gene are MDHEN and SYDVKM. Germline trimming cut 3 bases from V and 7 bases from J; bases unmatched to any gene: 15. The CDR3 nucleotides read TGTGCCAGCAGTTTGTTGGGGCCACCGAGGGGGCGAGAGCAGTACTTC. Residues: CASSLLGPPRGREQYF.